The entry below gives a single T cell receptor beta chain sequence along with its context. This clonotype has ten or more counts. Its antigen is not yet known. No clone much larger than this one lies a single base away; base qualities are absent. The CDR3, cysteine through phenylalanine, is 15 amino acids long. The retained sequence is limited to the CDR3, 45 bases, with the frame set at the first base. CDR1 and CDR2 are drawn from the germline V gene: SGHRS, YFSETQ. The germline V end is reduced by 5 bases and the J end by 8 bases; junction bases left unmatched: 12. The record originates from a study of human T cells and chemical hapten exposure (dated by TCRdb to the early 2020s). Regarding the research as a whole: For sensitization, 2% DPC in acetone was applied to an approximately 2 cm by approximately 2 cm area of upper inner arm skin. Peripheral blood TCR repertoire changes were tracked in vivo in alopecia patients during primary and secondary sensitization to the hapten diphenylcyclopropenone (DPC). About 30 alopecia patients provided blood for TCR sequencing at one to four time points (pre-sensitization, 2, 6 and 24 weeks). Most of the patients in the cohort were female, and the cohort covered alopecia areata with under or over 50% scalp involvement, alopecia totalis and alopecia universalis. Blood was sampled from patients pre-sensitization (week 0) and at 2, 6 and about 24 weeks after DPC sensitization. Patients additionally received weekly therapeutic DPC doses to the scalp throughout the roughly 25-week study period. Libraries were combined into a pool for sequencing, and differences in TCR yield between samples came mainly from small differences in library volumes within the pool. Patch testing was done on the upper back using Finn chambers containing 0.01% DPC, and results were scored after 6 days according to International Contact Dermatitis Research Group standards.

Overall results and qualifications from the work: A positive correlation was found between the number of PT1 expanded TCRs and patch test score, with significance reached at thresholds 8, 16 and 32 but not 4. Significantly more large CDR3 similarity clusters were formed by expanded TCRs than by pre-sensitization or healthy control sets, consistent with antigen-driven responses. After repeated subsampling, the strength of the expansion versus patch-test correlation and the threshold at which it became significant changed. DPC sensitization did not change how many TCRs were above 1 in 1000 frequency, and no evidence was found of alterations in global repertoire structure. Because all patients had alopecia, a presumed autoimmune disease, the immune response of the patients might differ from that of healthy individuals.

Library preparation employed RACE. Sequenced on a NextSeq 500. During library preparation, unique molecular identifiers were attached to individual cDNA molecules so that TCRs could be counted quantitatively and reproducibly. From each blood RNA sample, both TCR alpha and TCR beta chains were sequenced. The source study handled its data this way. A median of about 100,000 TCRs per sample was observed, with a range of about 20,000 to 750,000. V, J and CDR3 annotation of the TCR reads was carried out using the Decombinator software suite. Every sample was subsampled to the same number of TCRs (28,000) for the PS versus PT1 abundance plots. Expanded TCRs were defined as absent before sensitization and observed at least eight times at the 2-week time point. TCRdb passed the public sequencing reads through fastp at Q25 and MiXCR, retaining productive beta sequences. Every entry covers one CDR3 protein and lists the most common genes and DNA from its rows. None of the V and J calls come from the authors' own analysis; TCRdb made them. A total of roughly 360,000 distinct CDR3 sequences appear in this sample, more than 4.5% of them only once. Of the sample, about 2.1% is held by the ten largest clones.

Per the publication, the time point label means: patch test 1, 2 weeks after DPC sensitization. Interpreted using the paper, the treatment or condition label stands for: therapeutic diphenylcyclopropenone sensitization with weekly scalp DPC. At every patch-test visit, the blood draw took place before the patch test was put on. Eligible patients were aged 18 to 70, diagnosed with alopecia, deemed suitable for DPC therapy, and excluded if pregnant. Total RNA was extracted from unfractionated whole blood collected in Tempus Blood RNA tubes. The clonotype comes from a woman aged 50 to 60 with alopecia areata. Some clones in this sample may be carry-over from other donors' samples. The sequence is built from TRBV5-1 and TRBJ1-4; 7 middle bases align to TRBD1. This specimen consisted of whole blood, obtained in connection with sensitization to the hapten diphenylcyclopropenone (DPC). CDR3 loop: CASSLSAGGGEKLFF. The DNA is as follows: TGCGCCAGCAGTCTGAGCGCAGGGGGGGGCGAAAAACTGTTTTTT.